A selection of T cell receptor beta chains follows, all from one sample in a study of cytomegalovirus exposure and HLA in healthy donors. Generated by immunoSEQ multiplex PCR, the TCRdb table keeps only in-frame clones and is missing some. Here the sample spans 80,000 to 100,000 clones, 80% being singletons. Sequencing was carried out using PBMCs. These receptors came from a man aged 30-40 years in good health and CMV-seronegative. Each CDR3 is given with its conserved first and last residue. Each record gives: V gene, J gene, D gene, clone size, CDR3 protein, CDR3 DNA. The D gene is left open where the match is weak. The listing skips clone size in some rows; elsewhere it reads once, few, many or a size class.

TRBV12-1	TRBJ2-1	.	.	CASSHSGWSSYNEQFF	TGTGCCAGCAGCCATAGCGGGTGGAGCTCCTACAATGAGCAGTTCTTC
TRBV7-9	TRBJ1-3	TRBD1	.	CASSSTGARNTIYF	TGTGCCAGCAGCTCAACAGGGGCGAGAAACACCATATATTTT
TRBV25-1	TRBJ2-2	TRBD1	once	CASSDRDRNTGELFF	TGTGCCAGCAGTGATAGGGACAGGAACACCGGGGAGCTGTTTTTT
TRBV7-8	TRBJ1-2	TRBD1	.	CASSRGDRGYGYTF	TGTGCCAGCAGCAGGGGGGACAGGGGCTATGGCTACACCTTC
TRBV5-1	TRBJ2-5	TRBD2	.	CASSPKREGDETQYF	TGCGCCAGCAGCCCGAAGCGGGAAGGAGACGAGACCCAGTACTTC
TRBV7-9	TRBJ1-3	.	few	CASSFFRGRRNTIYF	TGTGCCAGCAGCTTTTTCAGGGGACGGCGGAACACCATATATTTT
TRBV27	TRBJ2-1	.	.	CASSLSNGGNEQFF	TGTGCCAGCAGTTTATCGAACGGGGGCAATGAGCAGTTCTTC
TRBV6-5	TRBJ2-7	TRBD1	few	CASSLGQGVYEQYF	TGTGCCAGCAGTCTTGGACAGGGTGTATACGAGCAGTACTTC
TRBV28	TRBJ2-2	TRBD2	.	CASRISGGGTGELFF	TGTGCCAGCAGGATTAGCGGGGGAGGCACCGGGGAGCTGTTTTTT
TRBV19	TRBJ1-5	TRBD1	.	CASSSPGTGAGSNQPQHF	TGTGCCAGTAGTAGTCCCGGGACAGGAGCAGGTAGCAATCAGCCCCAGCATTTT
TRBV19	TRBJ1-2	.	.	CASSMTGGTITYGYTF	TGTGCCAGTAGTATGACGGGAGGGACAATCACCTATGGCTACACCTTC
TRBV12-5	TRBJ2-1	.	.	CASGPRVSYEQFF	TGTGCTAGTGGTCCCCGGGTCAGCTATGAGCAGTTCTTC
TRBV9	TRBJ2-1	.	.	CASSVAGGNEQFF	TGTGCCAGCAGCGTAGCTGGAGGCAATGAGCAGTTCTTC
TRBV5-6	TRBJ1-1	.	once	CASSPLYRAEAFF	TGTGCCAGCAGCCCCCTGTATCGCGCTGAAGCTTTCTTT
TRBV19	TRBJ1-1	.	.	CASKQTTGAMNTEAFF	TGTGCCAGTAAACAAACGACGGGAGCTATGAACACTGAAGCTTTCTTT
TRBV4-3	TRBJ2-7	.	.	CASSQDGTRVEQYF	TGCGCCAGCAGCCAAGACGGGACTCGGGTAGAGCAGTACTTC
TRBV5-4	TRBJ1-2	TRBD1	.	CASSSGTGANYGYTF	TGTGCCAGCAGCTCCGGGACAGGCGCTAACTATGGCTACACCTTC
TRBV4-1	TRBJ1-4	TRBD1	once	CASSTPGQGKTNEKLFF	TGCGCCAGCAGTACACCGGGACAGGGGAAAACTAATGAAAAACTGTTTTTT
TRBV7-2	TRBJ2-7	.	.	CASSSFIYEQYF	TGTGCCAGCAGCTCCTTTATCTACGAGCAGTACTTC
TRBV4-2	TRBJ2-7	TRBD1	once	CASSQDWEGTGGTEQYF	TGTGCCAGCAGCCAAGATTGGGAAGGGACAGGGGGGACCGAGCAGTACTTC
TRBV9	TRBJ1-1	.	once	CASGSGIPNTEAFF	TGTGCCAGCGGTAGCGGGATTCCGAACACTGAAGCTTTCTTT
TRBV11-2	TRBJ1-2	.	once	CASSPDRVRGYTF	TGTGCCAGCAGCCCGGACAGAGTCCGTGGCTACACCTTC
TRBV29-1	TRBJ1-1	.	.	CSVGGGMNTEAFF	TGCAGCGTTGGAGGCGGAATGAACACTGAAGCTTTCTTT
TRBV6-4	TRBJ2-2	TRBD2	.	CASSDSIGSSGRPITGELFF	TGTGCCAGCAGTGACTCGATTGGGTCTAGCGGGAGGCCAATCACCGGGGAGCTGTTTTTT
TRBV7-9	TRBJ2-7	TRBD1	once	CASSYILGQGAREQYF	TGTGCCAGCAGCTATATACTCGGACAGGGGGCTCGAGAGCAGTACTTC
TRBV5-1	TRBJ2-5	.	few	CASSLLEETQYF	TGCGCCAGCAGCTTACTGGAAGAGACCCAGTACTTC
TRBV28	TRBJ1-5	TRBD1	.	CASSLAGGFQPQHF	TGTGCCAGCAGTTTGGCAGGGGGCTTTCAGCCCCAGCATTTT
TRBV19	TRBJ1-1	.	.	CASRLGANTEAFF	TGTGCCAGTAGATTGGGGGCGAACACTGAAGCTTTCTTT
TRBV25-1	TRBJ1-1	TRBD1	.	CASSDPKGAGFTEAFF	TGTGCCAGCAGTGATCCCAAGGGGGCGGGTTTTACTGAAGCTTTCTTT
TRBV7-9	TRBJ2-3	.	.	CASSLGGTDTQYF	TGTGCCAGCAGCTTAGGGGGCACGGATACGCAGTATTTT
TRBV7-2	TRBJ2-7	TRBD2	once	CASSFSGTSLGEQYF	TGTGCCAGCAGCTTTTCCGGGACTAGCCTTGGCGAGCAGTACTTC
TRBV29-1	TRBJ2-3	.	.	CSVVHLTSIFTDTQYF	TGCAGCGTTGTCCACCTGACTAGTATATTTACAGATACGCAGTATTTT
TRBV29-1	TRBJ2-3	TRBD1	.	CSVETGGTDTQYF	TGCAGCGTTGAGACAGGGGGCACAGATACGCAGTATTTT
TRBV11-2	TRBJ2-1	.	.	CASSPEVGGYNEQFF	TGTGCCAGCAGCCCAGAGGTGGGGGGATACAATGAGCAGTTCTTC
TRBV6-6	TRBJ1-1	.	.	CASNRRGNTEAFF	TGTGCCAGCAATCGCCGGGGGAACACTGAAGCTTTCTTT
TRBV2	TRBJ1-1	.	.	CASRVGLGTEAFF	TGTGCCAGCAGAGTGGGACTGGGCACTGAAGCTTTCTTT
TRBV5-4	TRBJ2-7	TRBD2	.	CASSPSVTSGASYEQYF	TGTGCCAGCAGCCCTTCCGTGACTAGCGGGGCCTCCTACGAGCAGTACTTC
TRBV4-3	TRBJ2-7	.	.	CASSQGTARFYEQYF	TGCGCCAGCAGCCAAGGGACAGCGCGCTTCTACGAGCAGTACTTC
TRBV5-1	TRBJ2-7	.	.	CASSLGYGGGTYEQYF	TGCGCCAGCAGCTTGGGTTATGGCGGCGGGACCTACGAGCAGTACTTC
TRBV15	TRBJ1-2	.	.	CATSPELSYGYTF	TGTGCCACCAGCCCGGAGTTGAGCTATGGCTACACCTTC
TRBV5-6	TRBJ2-7	TRBD2	.	CASSTSGGHYEQYF	TGTGCCAGCAGCACTAGCGGGGGGCACTACGAGCAGTACTTC
TRBV9	TRBJ1-1	.	.	CASSAGRMNTEAFF	TGTGCCAGCAGCGCAGGCAGAATGAACACTGAAGCTTTCTTT
TRBV7-2	TRBJ2-1	TRBD1	.	CASSLMGQGYNEQFF	TGTGCCAGCAGCTTAATGGGACAGGGCTACAATGAGCAGTTCTTC
TRBV7-2	TRBJ2-6	TRBD1	.	CASSLEDRGPSGANVLTF	TGTGCCAGCAGCTTAGAGGACAGGGGGCCCTCTGGGGCCAACGTCCTGACTTTC
TRBV11-3	TRBJ2-1	.	.	CASSLAELNEQFF	TGTGCCAGTTCGTTAGCGGAGCTCAATGAGCAGTTCTTC
TRBV20-1	TRBJ2-7	TRBD1	.	CSPRGPNEQYF	TGCAGTCCCAGGGGGCCGAACGAGCAGTACTTC
TRBV25-1	TRBJ2-5	TRBD2	.	CASSEQRDPQETQYF	TGTGCCAGCAGTGAACAGCGGGATCCCCAAGAGACCCAGTACTTC
TRBV5-1	TRBJ1-3	.	.	CASSSSTTTEFSGNTIYF	TGCGCCAGCAGCTCGTCCACCACAACAGAGTTCTCTGGAAACACCATATATTTT
TRBV29-1	TRBJ2-5	TRBD1	few	CSVSPSGQGIKETQYF	TGCAGCGTCTCCCCCTCGGGACAGGGAATTAAAGAGACCCAGTACTTC